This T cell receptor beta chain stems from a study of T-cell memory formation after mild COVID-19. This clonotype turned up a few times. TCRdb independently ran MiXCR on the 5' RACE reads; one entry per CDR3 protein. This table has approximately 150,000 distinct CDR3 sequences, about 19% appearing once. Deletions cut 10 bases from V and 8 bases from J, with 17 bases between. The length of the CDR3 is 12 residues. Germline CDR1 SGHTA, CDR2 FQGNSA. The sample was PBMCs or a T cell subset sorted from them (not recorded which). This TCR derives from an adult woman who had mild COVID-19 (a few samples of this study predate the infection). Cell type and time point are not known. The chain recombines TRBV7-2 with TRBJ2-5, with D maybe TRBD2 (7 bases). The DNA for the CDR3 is TGTGCCACCCGAAAGGGGGGGGCCACCCAGTACTTC. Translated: CATRKGGATQYF. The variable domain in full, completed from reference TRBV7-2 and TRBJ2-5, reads GAGVSQSPSNKVTEKGKDVELRCDPISGHTALYWYRQSLGQGLEFLIYFQGNSAPDKSGLPSDRFSAERTGGSVSTLTIQRTQQEDSAVYLCATRKGGATQYFGPGTRLLVL.